This T cell receptor (beta chain) was captured in a study of blood T cell repertoires in COVID-19 (TCRdb year 2020). A note on the overall study: Samples covering the acute and convalescent phases of COVID-19 were provided by collaborators in the United States, Italy and Spain. The material from the prospective study consisted of cDNA or gDNA derived from T cells, B-cell-depleted T cells, or PBMCs. Samples were obtained from the ongoing ImmuneRACE study (first 160 participants) and from roughly 1,300 subjects provided by 6 global collaborators. The repertoires were released in a freely available public database intended as a resource for research on the immune response to SARS-CoV-2. Where available, HLA class I and class II types were obtained from metadata supplied by the sample provider rather than from assay-based typing. The dataset comprised deeply sampled blood TCRbeta repertoires from subjects exposed to, actively infected with, or recovered from COVID-19. A de-identified subject ID, COVID-19 status, age in years and sex were almost always included in the sample metadata.

Findings and caveats that apply to the study as a whole: The quantity of clinical and demographic metadata differed by source and by participant and was supplied without curation.

The CDR3, from cysteine to phenylalanine, totals 16 residues. Only the CDR3 portion is preserved as DNA: 48 bases, with reading frame beginning at the first base. V and J are truncated by 5 bases and 8 bases respectively, leaving an intervening sequence of 22 bases. Per the germline V gene (reference sequence), MNHEY is the CDR1 and SMNVEV is the CDR2. The collaborating institutions used their own protocols to collect whole blood in K2EDTA tubes. For TCRbeta analysis, collaborators shipped samples as frozen whole blood, isolated PBMCs, or DNA extracted from either of those sample types. TCRbeta CDR3 regions were amplified from genomic DNA using the immunoSEQ Assay, a bias-controlled multiplex PCR. Per the authors' processing: Within the assay, amplification of reference gene primers was used to estimate how many nucleated cells each sample contained. To quantify the absolute abundance of each unique TCRbeta CDR3 rearrangement, sequence reads were collapsed and filtered. Productive Simpson clonality was computed per sample as the square root of Simpson's diversity index over productive rearrangements. Not all clones reach the TCRdb copy of this immuneACCESS table, which keeps in-frame sequences only. Checked studies attribute under half of the gap to unresolved V genes and leave the rest unexplained. From that table come the V and J calls and clone size; the DNA was used to work out D and trimming. This sample comprises around 31,000 clones, 86% of them detected only once. Approximately 22% of the sample lies in the top ten.

About this clone itself: No antigen is known for it. No base quality values were provided; no much bigger clone lies one nucleotide off.

Sequenced sample: peripheral blood. The chain uses TRBV27 and TRBJ2-1; a tentative D match to TRBD1 spans 5 bases. The sequence derives from a human donor with active COVID-19. The donor label of this sample is uncertain. The CDR3 corresponds to CASSPKGFRPPHEQFF. The nucleotide sequence reads as follows: TGTGCCAGCAGTCCGAAGGGGTTTAGGCCACCCCATGAGCAGTTCTTC.